The 19 T cell receptor beta chains presented below share a single source sample, sequenced in a study of OX40 agonist ivuxolimab in advanced cancers. Assay: immunoSEQ multiplex PCR; the TCRdb copy retains only in-frame clones and omits some. The sample contains around 90,000 clones, about nine tenths of which appear only once. The sequencing here drew on CD4+ or CD8+ T cells sorted from blood, taken in a trial of the OX40 agonist ivuxolimab. These TCRs come from an adult with an advanced solid tumor such as melanoma, head and neck, liver or kidney cancer.

This clone was seen a single time. The V gene is TRBV11-3, the J gene TRBJ2-5; 7 nucleotides align to TRBD2. Germline V gene sequence: CDR1 SGHNT, CDR2 YENEEA. The CDR3 covers 14 residues. V lost 5 bases to trimming and J lost 1 base; unmatched junction nucleotides: 4. The CDR3 sequence is CASSTASGQETQYF. CDR3 in DNA: TGTGCCAGCAGCACAGCTAGCGGCCAAGAGACCCAGTACTTC.

The chain couples TRBV5-4 to TRBJ1-2; D not certain. Deletions cut 2 bases from V and 9 bases from J, with 17 bases between. CDR3 length: 14 amino acids. Germline V CDR1 and CDR2: SGHNT, YYREEE (reference sequence). CDR3 DNA: TGTGCCAGCAGCTTAGGTAACGACCTCTACAGCTACACCTTC. Its protein is CASSLGNDLYSYTF.

The V gene is TRBV27, the J gene TRBJ2-1; the D gene could be TRBD1 or TRBD2 (5 bases each). Trimming cost V 6 bases and J 8 bases, with 14 bases left between them. The CDR3 runs 13 residues. CDR1 MNHEY and CDR2 SMNVEV come from the germline V gene (reference sequence). The CDR3 sequence is CASSQNRGDEQFF. CDR3 nucleotides: TGTGCCAGCAGCCAAAACCGAGGGGATGAGCAGTTCTTC.

The V gene is TRBV2, the J gene TRBJ2-7, with 7 bases fitting TRBD1. In germline, CDR1 is SNHLY, CDR2 FYNNEI. CDR3 length: 21 residues. V lost 3 bases, J lost 3 bases, and 26 bases stayed unmatched. This CDR3 is CASSEGEGDRSTRAAVYEQYF. DNA for the CDR3: TGTGCCAGCAGTGAGGGGGAAGGGGACAGATCCACCAGGGCCGCTGTCTACGAGCAGTACTTC.

CDR3 bases: TGTGCCAGCAGCTTAGGGGACGGAAAGAACACTGAAGCTTTCTTT. It is translated as CASSLGDGKNTEAFF. The rearrangement uses TRBV7-9 and TRBJ1-1, with D possibly TRBD1 on 5 matching bases. The germline gives CDR1 SEHNR, CDR2 FQNEAQ (reference sequence). This CDR3 is 15 amino acids long. Trimming shortened V by 1 base and J by 1 base, and 10 bases separated the two germline ends.

This sequence joins TRBV27 and TRBJ2-7, with D perhaps being TRBD1 or TRBD2 (6 bases each). The CDR3 has 14 amino acids. Germline V lookup: CDR1 MNHEY, CDR2 SMNVEV (reference sequence). Trimming left V 6 bases short and J 5 bases short, with 17 bases between. The CDR3 is CASRRKVGGHEQYF. CDR3 DNA sequence: TGTGCCAGCAGAAGAAAGGTGGGGGGCCACGAGCAGTACTTC.

This chain's CDR3 is CATRTGGNEQFF. The CDR3 coding sequence is TGTGCCACGCGCACAGGGGGCAATGAGCAGTTCTTC. The genes are TRBV6-5 and TRBJ2-1; 8 bases are a match to TRBD1. In germline, CDR1 is MNHEY, CDR2 SVGAGI. Trimming at V came to 10 bases and at J to 6 bases, leaving 5 bases not matched to a gene. The CDR3 sequence is 12 residues long.

This sequence joins TRBV6-1 and TRBJ2-3; 7 positions match TRBD2. Germline assignment: CDR1 MNHNS and CDR2 SASEGT. The CDR3 sequence is 15 residues long. The junction had 4 bases not matched to a gene; V was cut back by 3 bases and J by 1 base. DNA for the CDR3: TGTGCCAGCAGTGAGGAGGCGGGGGGCACAGATACGCAGTATTTT. Translating gives CASSEEAGGTDTQYF.

The chain has TRBV28 and TRBJ2-3, with 11 bases fitting TRBD2. This CDR3 region has 17 residues. Trimming at V came to 6 bases and at J to 2 bases, leaving 10 bases not matched to a gene. CDR1 and CDR2 from the germline V gene are MDHEN and SYDVKM. CDR3 nucleotides: TGTGCCAGCAGCCCCCCACTAGCGGGAGAAATCACAGATACGCAGTATTTT. This translates into CASSPPLAGEITDTQYF.

The chain uses TRBV28 and TRBJ2-1, with D tentatively TRBD1 (5 bases). The CDR3 extends over 15 amino acids. The V gene lost 3 bases and the J gene lost 4 bases, with 13 bases spanning the gap. Looked up from germline, CDR1 is MDHEN and CDR2 is SYDVKM. CDR3 loop: CASSFDNKGYNEQFF. The DNA for the CDR3 is TGTGCCAGCAGTTTTGACAATAAGGGGTACAATGAGCAGTTCTTC.

The chain has TRBV14 and TRBJ1-1; unclear D gene. The V and J ends lost 2 bases and 1 base respectively, with 14 bases between them. Germline V gives CDR1 SGHDN, CDR2 FVKESK. The CDR3 is 16 residues long. Here the CDR3 reads CASSQNTWVSNTEAFF. CDR3 sequence (DNA): TGTGCCAGCAGCCAAAATACGTGGGTGTCGAACACTGAAGCTTTCTTT.

The chain combines TRBV7-6 with TRBJ2-1; D is possibly TRBD2 (6 bases). V was cut by 2 bases and J by 5 bases, with 16 bases left in between. Germline lookup yields CDR1 SGHVS and CDR2 FNYEAQ. This CDR3 comprises 16 residues. The CDR3 is CASSLSFSGEDNEQFF. CDR3 bases: TGTGCCAGCAGCTTATCGTTTAGCGGAGAGGACAATGAGCAGTTCTTC.

This clone showed up just once. The chain is built from TRBV30 and TRBJ1-5, with D perhaps TRBD1 (5 bases). Trimming shortened V by 1 base and J by 3 bases, and 19 bases separated the two germline ends. Germline lookup yields CDR1 GTSNPN and CDR2 SVGIG (reference sequence). The CDR3 runs 17 residues. DNA of the CDR3: TGTGCCTGGAGTGATGGTGTTGGGGGAAGTAACAATCAGCCCCAGCATTTT. As protein: CAWSDGVGGSNNQPQHF.

The chain carries TRBV29-1 and TRBJ2-7, with TRBD1 matching over 7 bases. Germline lookup yields CDR1 SQVTM and CDR2 ANQGSEA. The CDR3 has 13 amino acids. Trimming cost V 6 bases and J 2 bases; bases outside gene matches: 7. CDR3 residues: CSVSTGATYEQYF. The CDR3 nucleotides read TGCAGCGTATCCACAGGGGCCACCTACGAGCAGTACTTC.

This rearrangement joins TRBV16 to TRBJ1-1; 7 positions match TRBD1. The CDR3 sequence is 15 residues long. With V trimmed by 2 bases and J by 0 bases, 3 bases remained unmatched. The germline V gene has CDR1 KGHSY and CDR2 FQNENV. DNA of the CDR3: TGTGCCAGCAGCCAAATGACAGGGATGAACACTGAAGCTTTCTTT. It specifies CASSQMTGMNTEAFF.

The chain carries TRBV27 and TRBJ2-3, with 8 bases matching TRBD2. V was clipped by 3 bases and J by 6 bases; unmatched bases: 8. The CDR3 sequence is 15 residues long. Germline V gene lookup returns CDR1 MNHEY and CDR2 SMNVEV (reference sequence). The CDR3 sequence: CASSFGSGSFDTQYF. DNA for the CDR3: TGTGCCAGCAGTTTTGGAAGCGGGAGTTTCGATACGCAGTATTTT.

The CDR3, as DNA: TGTGCCAGCAGTTTAACCGGGGATACCAATGAGCAGTTCTTC. This translates into CASSLTGDTNEQFF. V gene TRBV27 combines with J gene TRBJ2-1; TRBD2 is a possible D gene (5 bases). Per the germline V gene, CDR1 is MNHEY and CDR2 is SMNVEV (reference sequence). The CDR3 has 14 residues. V was pared by 2 bases and J by 6 bases, with 11 bases between.

The chain combines TRBV2 with TRBJ1-6; D possibly corresponds to TRBD1 (5 bases). V lost 2 bases and J lost 5, with 10 bases in between. The CDR3 contains 15 residues. Germline V CDR1 and CDR2: SNHLY, FYNNEI. This CDR3 reads CASSEQGVDNSPLHF. In DNA, the CDR3 is TGTGCCAGCAGTGAACAGGGTGTTGATAATTCACCCCTCCACTTT.

V is TRBV18 and J is TRBJ2-7, with TRBD2 matching 7 bases. The CDR3 extends over 15 amino acids. Germline V gene sequence: CDR1 KGHSH, CDR2 LQKENI. Trimming at V came to 5 bases and at J to 7 bases, leaving 14 bases not matched to a gene. This CDR3 reads CASSYMAGASREQYF. CDR3 bases: TGTGCCAGCTCATACATGGCGGGAGCCTCGCGTGAGCAGTACTTC.